The 19 T cell receptor beta chains in this list originate from one sample, sequenced in a study of metastatic and nonmetastatic thyroid tumors. With MiXCR, TCRdb reprocessed the PCR reads. The data show 4,000 to 5,500 clones, approximately 24% seen once. Not a single patient had been given any form of treatment at any point before undergoing thyroid surgery. Specimen: tumor tissue. These receptors were obtained from a male donor with papillary thyroid cancer or a benign thyroid nodule (not recorded which). Some clones in this sample may be carry-over from other donors' samples.

This clone was counted only a few times. V gene TRBV6-5 combines with J gene TRBJ2-1, with a tentative D call TRBD2 (5 bases). This CDR3 is 12 amino acids long. The germline V gene has CDR1 MNHEY and CDR2 SVGAGI. The V and J ends lost 0 bases and 8 bases respectively, with 5 bases between them. The CDR3 coding sequence is TGTGCCAGCAGTTACTCGGGAGATGAGCAGTTCTTC. Protein sequence: CASSYSGDEQFF.

Details on this clone: This may be a read error, as it is one base from a much larger clone. The chain has TRBV20-1 and TRBJ2-7; D perhaps matches TRBD1 (6 bases). The germline V and J ends were trimmed by 2 bases and 3 bases, with 8 bases remaining between them. CDR3 size: 12 residues. Germline loops: CDR1 DFQATT, CDR2 SNEGSKA (reference sequence). CDR3 sequence reads: CSARKQGYEQYF. CDR3 in DNA: TGCAGTGCTAGAAAACAGGGCTACGAGCAGTACTTC.

This clone showed up many times. This chain links TRBV30 with TRBJ2-7; 10 positions match TRBD1. CDR3 size: 14 residues. Germline loops: CDR1 GTSNPN, CDR2 SVGIG (reference sequence). V shed 3 bases and J 5 bases; nucleotides not matched to a gene: 7. The CDR3 nucleotides read TGTGCCTGGAGAGACCGGGACAGGGGCCACGAGCAGTACTTC. This gives the protein CAWRDRDRGHEQYF.

This clone showed up many times. The chain combines TRBV7-9 with TRBJ1-4, with TRBD1 matching 7 bases. The CDR3 extends over 14 amino acids. In germline, CDR1 is SEHNR, CDR2 FQNEAQ (reference sequence). The trim removed 4 bases at V and 6 bases at J, leaving 5 bases unmatched. The CDR3 DNA reads as TGTGCCAGCAGCTACAGGGGTAACGATGAAAAACTGTTTTTT. Encoded protein: CASSYRGNDEKLFF.

The chain combines TRBV5-6 with TRBJ1-1; D gene uncertain. This CDR3 is 15 amino acids long. Trimming removed 1 base at V and 3 bases at J, with 13 bases between. CDR1 and CDR2 (germline): SGHDT, YYEEEE. CDR3 coding DNA: TGTGCCAGCAGCTTGCCTCGGGTGGGGTACACTGAAGCTTTCTTT. It translates to CASSLPRVGYTEAFF.

The rearrangement links TRBV2 to TRBJ2-3; 7 bases are a match to TRBD1. The V segment lost 6 bases and the J segment 3 bases; nucleotides outside the gene matches: 9. Germline CDR1 is SNHLY and CDR2 is FYNNEI. The CDR3 runs 15 residues. The CDR3 DNA sequence: TGTGCCAGCAGAGCGACAGGGACCTGGACAGATACGCAGTATTTT. It specifies CASRATGTWTDTQYF.

This clone was seen ten or more times. V is TRBV9 and J is TRBJ2-7; 10 bases are a match to TRBD2. Germline assignment: CDR1 SGDLS and CDR2 YYNGEE. The V and J ends lost 3 bases and 6 bases, in that order; junction bases with no gene match: 6. There are 14 residues in the CDR3. In DNA, the CDR3 is TGTGCCAGCAGCGCCGGGACTAGCGTCCTCGAGCAGTACTTC. The encoded protein is CASSAGTSVLEQYF.

Sample share makes this clone large (0.1 to 1%). The chain combines TRBV20-1 with TRBJ1-4, with D unclear. The CDR3 is 13 residues long. Trimming removed 3 bases at V and 5 bases at J, with 10 bases between. In germline, CDR1 is DFQATT, CDR2 SNEGSKA (reference sequence). CDR3 region: CSASAPTNEKLFF. The CDR3 DNA follows: TGCAGTGCTAGTGCTCCGACCAATGAAAAACTGTTTTTT.

This clone was seen at least ten times. The V call is TRBV12-3 or TRBV12-4, the J call TRBJ1-5; D gene uncertain. The CDR3 has 11 amino acids. V was pared by 2 bases and J by 11 bases, with 7 bases between. The CDR3 loop reads CASSLRRSQHF. For the CDR3, the DNA is TGTGCCAGCAGTTTAAGGCGGTCCCAGCATTTT.

The table lists this clone with a few counts. The CDR3 DNA follows: TGTGCCAGCAGTGAAGGGGGCAGTGGCTACGAGCAGTACTTC. Residues: CASSEGGSGYEQYF. The chain joins TRBV2 to TRBJ2-7; D perhaps matches TRBD1 (5 bases). Per germline, CDR1 SNHLY and CDR2 FYNNEI. The length of the CDR3 is 14 residues. V gave up 1 base and J gave up 3 bases, with 10 bases separating them.

The chain links TRBV24-1 to TRBJ2-2; D ambiguous. This CDR3 has 13 amino acids. V gave up 7 bases and J gave up 0 bases, with 5 bases separating them. Germline V lookup: CDR1 KGHDR, CDR2 SFDVKD. CDR3 DNA sequence: TGTGCCACCAGGGTTTCGAACACCGGGGAGCTGTTTTTT. Translated, it gives CATRVSNTGELFF.

This clone qualifies as medium-sized. CDR3 sequence: CAITRMGTSGGTDTQYF. In DNA form, the CDR3 reads TGTGCCATCACCCGGATGGGGACTAGCGGGGGCACAGATACGCAGTATTTT. This chain joins TRBV10-3 and TRBJ2-3, with TRBD2 matching over 13 bases. CDR1 is ENHRY, CDR2 SYGVKD, per germline. V lost 7 bases and J lost 1; bases outside the gene matches: 8. This CDR3 is 17 amino acids long.

This clone was seen many times. The V and J genes are TRBV7-6 and TRBJ2-1, with TRBD1 matching over 7 bases. The length of the CDR3 is 14 residues. V lost 5 bases, J lost 5 bases, and 6 bases stayed unmatched. The V gene's germline CDR1 is SGHVS and CDR2 FNYEAQ. The CDR3 here is CASSPTTGDNEQFF. In DNA form, the CDR3 reads TGTGCCAGCAGCCCCACCACAGGGGACAATGAGCAGTTCTTC.

The chain recombines TRBV20-1 with TRBJ1-5; D might be TRBD1 (5 bases). This CDR3 comprises 13 residues. The germline gives CDR1 DFQATT, CDR2 SNEGSKA (reference sequence). CDR3 protein: CSMGGGNNQPQHF. The CDR3 region has the DNA TGCAGCATGGGTGGGGGGAACAATCAGCCCCAGCATTTT.

This clone occurred many times. V usage is TRBV7-9 and J usage is TRBJ1-2; tentative D call: TRBD1 (5 bases). The ends were cut back, 2 bases at V and 6 bases at J, with 10 bases in the middle. This CDR3 is 13 amino acids long. CDR1 and CDR2 from the germline V gene are SEHNR and FQNEAQ (reference sequence). CDR3 residues: CASSLWGVDGYTF. For the CDR3, the DNA is TGTGCCAGCAGCTTATGGGGGGTCGATGGCTACACCTTC.

This clone was detected ten times or more. The gene calls are TRBV6-1 and TRBJ1-1; perhaps TRBD1 as D (6 bases). The CDR3 runs to 15 residues. Trimming took off 3 bases at V and 4 bases at J, with 15 bases between the two ends. Germline CDR1 is MNHNS and CDR2 is SASEGT. This chain's CDR3 is CASSDSPEGVTEAFF. In nucleotides, the CDR3 is TGTGCCAGCAGTGACTCCCCGGAGGGGGTCACTGAAGCTTTCTTT.

This clone appeared a few times. V and J are TRBV6-5 and TRBJ1-5, with a tentative D call TRBD1 (6 bases). V lost 7 bases and J 0 bases, leaving 22 bases between the germline ends. Per the germline V gene, CDR1 is MNHEY and CDR2 is SVGAGI. The length of the CDR3 is 18 residues. CDR3 DNA: TGTGCCAGCACCCCGGGGGGGGCCGCGTCGGATAGCAATCAGCCCCAGCATTTT. It codes for CASTPGGAASDSNQPQHF.

The CDR3 coding sequence is TGTGCCAGCAGTCAGGGGGACTCTTACAATGAGCAGTTCTTC. Its protein product is CASSQGDSYNEQFF. The V and J genes are TRBV7-9 and TRBJ2-1; perhaps TRBD1 as D (7 bases). This CDR3 has 14 residues. Trimming took off 6 bases at V and 4 bases at J, with 13 bases between the two ends. Germline values: CDR1 SEHNR, CDR2 FQNEAQ (reference sequence).

The chain joins TRBV19 to TRBJ1-1; D remains unclear. CDR3 length: 14 amino acids. The V and J ends lost 3 bases and 4 bases respectively, with 12 bases between them. Germline values: CDR1 LNHDA, CDR2 SQIVND (reference sequence). The CDR3 DNA sequence: TGTGCCAGTAGTATGGCGGGGAGGGTCACTGAAGCTTTCTTT. Translation gives CASSMAGRVTEAFF.